The 25 T cell receptor beta chains in this list originate from one sample, sequenced in a study of Ad26.COV2.S vaccination and SARS-CoV-2 variants. The treatment is: 15 to 20 received Ad26.COV2.S at low or high dose, single or two shots; roughly 5 received placebo; per-sample allocation not given. Samples analyzed were those drawn on day 63 after the first vaccine or placebo injection. Only in-frame clones appear in the TCRdb table, and some are missing; sequencing was by immunoSEQ multiplex PCR. Here the sample spans roughly 410,000 clones, around four fifths being singletons. The specimen was peripheral blood, collected in a trial of Ad26.COV2.S vaccine versus placebo. All receptors come from a person between 18 and 65 years old who received the Ad26.COV2.S COVID-19 vaccine or a placebo.

This clone appeared a few times. This chain connects TRBV6-4 to TRBJ2-1, with 8 bases fitting TRBD2. The CDR3 loop spans 14 amino acids. From germline, CDR1 is MRHNA and CDR2 SNTAGT. J lost 5 bases, V lost 5 bases, and 5 bases had no gene match. The CDR3 loop is CASSRSGSNNEQFF. The DNA for the CDR3 is TGTGCCAGCAGTCGCAGCGGGAGCAACAATGAGCAGTTCTTC.

This clone is a singleton in its sample. J is TRBJ2-3 and V is TRBV19; no clear D. V was shortened by 7 bases and J by 4 bases, with 12 bases between the two germline ends. This CDR3 region has 13 residues. Looked up from germline, CDR1 is LNHDA and CDR2 is SQIVND (reference sequence). CDR3 in DNA: TGTGCCAGTACCACTTACCTATCAGATACGCAGTATTTT. This gives the protein CASTTYLSDTQYF.

The rearrangement uses TRBV7-3 and TRBJ2-5; 7 nucleotides agree with TRBD2. V was clipped by 5 bases and J by 5 bases; unmatched bases: 5. The CDR3 length is 13 residues. Germline V lookup: CDR1 SGHTA, CDR2 FQGTGA. The CDR3 here is CASSRVGGETQYF. The CDR3 region has the DNA TGTGCCAGCAGCAGGGTGGGAGGGGAGACCCAGTACTTC.

The chain carries TRBV15 and TRBJ2-1, with 10 bases identical to TRBD2. J gave up 3 bases and V 5 bases, and 7 bases lay outside the gene matches. There are 16 residues in the CDR3. Germline CDR1 LNHNV, CDR2 YYDKDF (reference sequence). The CDR3 DNA reads as TGTGCCACCAGCTCGATCCTAGCGGGAGTCTACAATGAGCAGTTCTTC. Its translation: CATSSILAGVYNEQFF.

In DNA form, the CDR3 reads TGCACCAGCAGCCAAGAGGGGTTGGCAGCAACCAACTCCTACGAGCAGTACTTC. Translating gives CTSSQEGLAATNSYEQYF. V gene TRBV1 combines with J gene TRBJ2-7. TRBV1 is deemed a pseudogene. The length of the CDR3 is 18 residues.

The chain recombines TRBV4-2 with TRBJ2-5; the match to TRBD2 covers 9 bases. The trim removed 0 bases at V and 3 bases at J, leaving 2 bases unmatched. The CDR3 contains 15 residues. Germline V lookup: CDR1 LGHNA, CDR2 YNFKEQ. CDR3: CASSQERLAEETQYF. CDR3 nucleotides: TGTGCCAGCAGCCAAGAGCGACTAGCGGAAGAGACCCAGTACTTC.

The chain joins TRBV3-1 (or the pseudogene TRBV3-2) to TRBJ2-3; 8 bases are a match to TRBD2. V shed 4 bases and J 14 bases; nucleotides not matched to a gene: 23. The germline V gene has CDR1 LGHDT and CDR2 YNNKEL (reference sequence). The CDR3 covers 17 residues. In DNA, the CDR3 is TGTGCCAGCAGCCGCTATTTTAGGCCAGCGGGAGTACTCCTCTGGTATTTT. It specifies CASSRYFRPAGVLLWYF.

A few counts support this clone. This chain joins TRBV7-9 and TRBJ1-1, with D tentatively TRBD1 (6 bases). The CDR3 is made up of 17 amino acids. Germline CDR1 reads SEHNR; CDR2 reads FQNEAQ (reference sequence). The V and J ends lost 5 bases and 4 bases respectively, with 23 bases between them. CDR3 DNA: TGTGCCAGCAGCACCTGGACAGCCATGTTCGGAAGCACTGAAGCTTTCTTT. As protein: CASSTWTAMFGSTEAFF.

CDR3 residues: CASRAGTGDTGANVLTF. The CDR3 DNA is TGTGCCAGCAGAGCCGGGACAGGGGACACTGGGGCCAACGTCCTGACTTTC. The chain is built from TRBV6-4 and TRBJ2-6, with 10 bases that match TRBD1. From germline, CDR1 is MRHNA and CDR2 SNTAGT. This CDR3 has 17 residues. The V segment lost 6 bases and the J segment 2 bases; nucleotides outside the gene matches: 7.

The V and J genes are TRBV19 and TRBJ2-1; 12 bases agree with TRBD2. This CDR3 contains 16 residues. CDR1 is LNHDA and CDR2 is SQIVND in the germline V gene (reference sequence). V shed 5 bases and J 4 bases; nucleotides not matched to a gene: 6. In DNA form, the CDR3 reads TGTGCCAGTAGTGGTAGACTAGCGGGAGTGTACAATGAGCAGTTCTTC. Its protein is CASSGRLAGVYNEQFF. The complete variable domain, with remaining parts taken from reference TRBV19 and TRBJ2-1, reads DGGITQSPKYLFRKEGQNVTLSCEQNLNHDAMYWYRQDPGQGLRLIYYSQIVNDFQKGDIAEGYSVSREKKESFPLTVTSAQKNPTAFYLCASSGRLAGVYNEQFFGPGTRLTVL.

This clone was seen only once. The chain has TRBV6-2 or TRBV6-3 and TRBJ2-6; D is ambiguous. V was shortened by 2 bases and J by 1 base, with 6 bases between the two germline ends. This CDR3 has 15 residues. Germline CDR1 and CDR2: MNHEY and SVGEGT. The CDR3 region has the DNA TGTGCCAGCAGTTACGTCCCGTCTGGGGCCAACGTCCTGACTTTC. Amino acid sequence: CASSYVPSGANVLTF.

CDR3 region: CASSLLLGPLSGYTF. Written as DNA, the CDR3 is TGTGCCAGCAGTCTACTTCTAGGCCCCCTTTCTGGCTACACCTTC. V and J are TRBV6-5 and TRBJ1-2, with no clear D. The CDR3 runs 15 residues. CDR1 is MNHEY, CDR2 SVGAGI, per germline. The V end lost 5 bases, the J end lost 7 bases, and 20 bases lay between the germline ends.

This chain uses TRBV15 with TRBJ2-3; TRBD1 matches 12 bases. This CDR3 is 16 amino acids long. V was clipped by 3 bases and J by 4 bases; unmatched bases: 5. Germline loops: CDR1 LNHNV, CDR2 YYDKDF (reference sequence). The CDR3, as DNA: TGTGCCACCAGCAGCAGGGACAGGGGGCTCCCAGATACGCAGTATTTT. Its protein product is CATSSRDRGLPDTQYF.

The chain has TRBV13 and TRBJ1-6; D might be TRBD1 (5 bases). The CDR3 loop spans 15 amino acids. CDR1 PRHDT and CDR2 FYEKMQ come from the germline V gene (reference sequence). Trimming took 3 bases from V and 7 from J, leaving 13 bases between them. DNA for the CDR3: TGTGCCAGCAGCTTCCGCGGGGGGGAAAATTCACCCCTCCACTTT. This encodes CASSFRGGENSPLHF.

V gene TRBV7-6 combines with J gene TRBJ2-1; possibly TRBD2 for D (5 bases). With 3 bases removed from V and 7 bases from J, the gap between germline ends came to 7 bases. CDR3 length: 12 residues. Germline V gene sequence: CDR1 SGHVS, CDR2 FNYEAQ. This CDR3 is CASSLWENEQFF. The DNA of the CDR3 is TGTGCCAGCAGCTTGTGGGAGAATGAGCAGTTCTTC.

The chain has TRBV5-1 and TRBJ2-7; 9 nucleotides line up with TRBD1. V gave up 3 bases and J gave up 4 bases; unmatched junction bases: 8. The germline CDR1 and CDR2 sequences are SGHRS and YFSETQ. This CDR3 has 15 residues. Here the CDR3 DNA reads TGCGCCAGCAGCTCCGCAACAGGGGGCGTGTACGAGCAGTACTTC. Amino acids: CASSSATGGVYEQYF. Complete variable domain (other parts from reference TRBV5-1 and TRBJ2-7): KAGVTQTPRYLIKTRGQQVTLSCSPISGHRSVSWYQQTPGQGLQFLFEYFSETQRNKGNFPGRFSGRQFSNSRSEMNVSTLELGDSALYLCASSSATGGVYEQYFGPGTRLTVT.

The V call is TRBV7-2, the J call TRBJ1-6; 9 bases line up with TRBD1. Germline V gives CDR1 SGHTA, CDR2 FQGNSA. The CDR3 runs 17 residues. V lost 5 bases to trimming and J lost 9 bases; unmatched junction nucleotides: 14. CDR3: CASSPEQGAPIISPLHF. The CDR3 DNA is TGTGCCAGCAGCCCAGAACAGGGGGCGCCTATAATTTCACCCCTCCACTTT. The full variable domain, completed using reference TRBV7-2 and TRBJ1-6, is GAGVSQSPSNKVTEKGKDVELRCDPISGHTALYWYRQSLGQGLEFLIYFQGNSAPDKSGLPSDRFSAERTGGSVSTLTIQRTQQEDSAVYLCASSPEQGAPIISPLHFGNGTRLTVT.

The chain recombines TRBV15 with TRBJ1-3, with a weak D call TRBD1 (5 bases). Germline V lookup: CDR1 LNHNV, CDR2 YYDKDF (reference sequence). The V end lost 3 bases, the J end lost 0 bases, and 12 bases lay between the germline ends. This CDR3 is built from 16 residues. The CDR3 DNA reads TGTGCCACCAGCAGGGGGCACGGGGGCTCTGGAAACACCATATATTTT. Protein product: CATSRGHGGSGNTIYF.

The rearrangement joins TRBV29-1 to TRBJ2-2; D perhaps matches TRBD1 (6 bases). Germline V gene data show CDR1 as SQVTM and CDR2 as ANQGSEA. The CDR3 consists of 17 residues. V was shortened by 5 bases and J by 0 bases, with 19 bases between the two germline ends. The CDR3 reads CSVSGTPSSPNTGELFF. CDR3 nucleotides: TGCAGCGTTTCCGGGACACCCTCAAGTCCGAACACCGGGGAGCTGTTTTTT.

This clone was found a few times. This chain joins TRBV5-1 and TRBJ1-2, with D perhaps matching TRBD1 (6 bases). CDR1 is SGHRS and CDR2 is YFSETQ in the germline V gene. V shed 5 bases and J shed 2 bases, with 13 bases lying between them. The CDR3 has 14 amino acids. The CDR3 is CASRSGGGNYGYTF. In DNA form, the CDR3 reads TGCGCCAGCAGAAGCGGGGGCGGGAACTATGGCTACACCTTC.

This chain uses TRBV30 with TRBJ1-4, with D hard to call. The V gene lost 0 bases and the J gene lost 8 bases, with 13 bases spanning the gap. The CDR3 runs 14 residues. CDR1 is GTSNPN, CDR2 SVGIG, per germline (reference sequence). The CDR3, as DNA: TGTGCCTGGAGTGTACCCCGCGGAAGGGAAAAACTGTTTTTT. This codes for CAWSVPRGREKLFF.

The gene calls are TRBV19 and TRBJ2-3; D ambiguous. V was cut by 4 bases and J by 2 bases, with 10 bases left in between. CDR3 size: 14 residues. Germline V gene lookup returns CDR1 LNHDA and CDR2 SQIVND (reference sequence). The CDR3 nucleotides read TGTGCCAGTAGTACGCTGGCACCCACAGATACGCAGTATTTT. Amino acids: CASSTLAPTDTQYF.

The chain links TRBV7-2 to TRBJ2-3; D remains unclear. The germline V gene has CDR1 SGHTA and CDR2 FQGNSA. Trimming removed 5 bases from V and 4 bases from J, with 10 bases in between. The CDR3 covers 13 residues. The CDR3 reads CASSAAWADTQYF. The CDR3 DNA sequence: TGTGCCAGCAGCGCCGCTTGGGCAGATACGCAGTATTTT.

This clone occurred a few times. The rearrangement joins TRBV7-2 to TRBJ1-2, with D perhaps matching TRBD1 (6 bases). Germline assignment: CDR1 SGHTA and CDR2 FQGNSA. The CDR3 has 13 residues. Between the trimmed V and J ends, which lost 0 bases and 7 bases, there was a span of 9 bases. The CDR3 DNA sequence: TGTGCCAGCAGCTTAGCACAGGGTGGTGGCTACACCTTC. It yields the protein CASSLAQGGGYTF.

A few counts support this clone. J is TRBJ2-3 and V is TRBV4-2, with D perhaps TRBD2 (6 bases). Trimming cost V 0 bases and J 11 bases, with 15 bases left between them. The CDR3 consists of 14 residues. CDR1 is LGHNA, CDR2 YNFKEQ, per germline. In DNA, the CDR3 is TGTGCCAGCAGCCAAGACCCCGGAGGGGCCAAGCAGTATTTT. Its protein is CASSQDPGGAKQYF.